The rows below give T cell receptor beta chains drawn from one sample of a study of Ad26.COV2.S vaccination and SARS-CoV-2 variants. Libraries were prepared by immunoSEQ multiplex PCR; TCRdb keeps only in-frame clonotypes and omits some of them. The table shows about 680,000 clones, with around 89% occurring only once. This sample comprised peripheral blood, obtained in a trial of Ad26.COV2.S vaccine versus placebo. All receptors derive from a person between 18 and 65 years old who received the Ad26.COV2.S COVID-19 vaccine or a placebo. CDR3s include the opening cysteine and the closing phenylalanine or tryptophan. Fields, in order: D gene, clone size, J gene, V gene, CDR3 DNA, CDR3 protein. A D gene is named only where the DNA matches it firmly. Size is stated for part of the rows, as once, few or many counts, or as a class when the clone is expanded.

D: .
size: .
J: TRBJ2-7
V: TRBV19
DNA: TGTGCCAGTAGTATAGTCGGGAACGTCTACGAGCAGTACTTC
CDR3: CASSIVGNVYEQYF

D: TRBD2
size: .
J: TRBJ2-7
V: TRBV11-2
DNA: TGTGCCAGCAGCTTGGGACTAGCGGCCTCCTACGAGCAGTACTTC
CDR3: CASSLGLAASYEQYF

D: TRBD1
size: .
J: TRBJ1-1
V: TRBV19
DNA: TGTGCCAGTGAGGGACAGGGGAACACTGAAGCTTTCTTT
CDR3: CASEGQGNTEAFF

D: .
size: .
J: TRBJ1-2
V: TRBV30
DNA: TGTGCCTGTGGAGTATGGGGGTATGGCTACACCTTC
CDR3: CACGVWGYGYTF

D: .
size: .
J: TRBJ2-3
V: TRBV10-1
DNA: TGCGCCAGCGGAGAGACTAGCACAGATACGCAGTATTTT
CDR3: CASGETSTDTQYF

D: .
size: .
J: TRBJ1-5
V: TRBV6-2/TRBV6-3
DNA: TGTGCCAGCAGTTACCGGCAGGCACTGAATCAGCCCCAGCATTTT
CDR3: CASSYRQALNQPQHF

D: .
size: .
J: TRBJ2-1
V: TRBV7-2
DNA: TGTGCCAGCAGCAAAAGCGACACCAGCTCCTACAATGAGCAGTTCTTC
CDR3: CASSKSDTSSYNEQFF

D: TRBD1
size: once
J: TRBJ1-5
V: TRBV16
DNA: TGTGCCAGCAGCCAAGCCGGGACAGGGGGGATTAATAGCAATCAGCCCCAGCATTTT
CDR3: CASSQAGTGGINSNQPQHF

D: .
size: .
J: TRBJ2-3
V: TRBV18
DNA: TGTGCCAGCTCACCATTTGACCTATCCATAACAGATACGCAGTATTTT
CDR3: CASSPFDLSITDTQYF

D: TRBD2
size: .
J: TRBJ2-3
V: TRBV7-2
DNA: TGTGCCAGCAGCTCGGGACTAGCGGGAGATACGCAGTATTTT
CDR3: CASSSGLAGDTQYF

D: .
size: once
J: TRBJ1-1
V: TRBV6-4
DNA: TGTGCCAGCACCCTTGAGGGCACTGAAGCTTTCTTT
CDR3: CASTLEGTEAFF

D: .
size: .
J: TRBJ1-5
V: TRBV2
DNA: TGTGCCAGCAGCCTTCCGGGGCGGGGTCAGCCCCAGCATTTT
CDR3: CASSLPGRGQPQHF

D: TRBD1
size: .
J: TRBJ1-2
V: TRBV6-5
DNA: TGTGCCAGCAGTTACTCAGGGGACAGGGACAAGGATGGCTACACCTTC
CDR3: CASSYSGDRDKDGYTF

D: TRBD1
size: .
J: TRBJ1-5
V: TRBV5-5
DNA: TGTGCCAGCAGCTCGGGACAGATCGGCGGCAATCAGCCCCAGCATTTT
CDR3: CASSSGQIGGNQPQHF

D: .
size: .
J: TRBJ2-1
V: TRBV15
DNA: TGTGCCACCAGCAGAGGGACTACTACTGCAGGGGAGTTCTTC
CDR3: CATSRGTTTAGEFF

D: .
size: .
J: TRBJ1-1
V: TRBV5-5
DNA: TGTGCCAGCAGCTTGACAAACATGAACACTGAAGCTTTCTTT
CDR3: CASSLTNMNTEAFF

D: .
size: .
J: TRBJ2-7
V: TRBV6-5
DNA: TGTGCCAGCGACCGGGACACCCTCTACGAGCAGTACTTC
CDR3: CASDRDTLYEQYF

D: TRBD1
size: few
J: TRBJ2-7
V: TRBV5-4
DNA: TGTGCCAGCAGCGTGGACAGGGGGCCCTACGAGCAGTACTTC
CDR3: CASSVDRGPYEQYF

D: TRBD1
size: .
J: TRBJ1-6
V: TRBV6-2/TRBV6-3
DNA: TGTGCCAGCAGTTACGGAGGGACAGGGAATTCACCCCTCCACTTT
CDR3: CASSYGGTGNSPLHF

D: .
size: .
J: TRBJ1-2
V: TRBV18
DNA: TGTGCCAGCTCACGGGACCGTGCAGATGGCTACACCTTC
CDR3: CASSRDRADGYTF

D: .
size: .
J: TRBJ1-5
V: TRBV5-6
DNA: TGTGCCAGCAGCTTGGGCAGGGATGACCCCCAGCATTTT
CDR3: CASSLGRDDPQHF

D: TRBD1
size: .
J: TRBJ1-3
V: TRBV4-3
DNA: TGCGCCAGCAGCCAAGCGACAGGGGGCTCGGGAAACACCATATATTTT
CDR3: CASSQATGGSGNTIYF

D: TRBD2
size: .
J: TRBJ2-2
V: TRBV7-4
DNA: TGTGCCAGCAGCACCTTACTAGCGGGAGGTAATACCGGGGAGCTGTTTTTT
CDR3: CASSTLLAGGNTGELFF

D: TRBD2
size: .
J: TRBJ2-7
V: TRBV3-1/TRBV3-2
DNA: TGTGCCAGCAGCCATGCTCTAGCGGGAGGCTACGAGCAGTACTTC
CDR3: CASSHALAGGYEQYF

D: .
size: few
J: TRBJ1-6
V: TRBV7-8
DNA: TGTGCCAGCAGCCCCTCTCAGTACACCCTCCACTTT
CDR3: CASSPSQYTLHF

D: TRBD1
size: few
J: TRBJ1-2
V: TRBV5-4
DNA: TGTGCCAGCAGCTTACAGGGGGAAGACTATGGCTACACCTTC
CDR3: CASSLQGEDYGYTF

D: TRBD1
size: .
J: TRBJ1-1
V: TRBV5-1
DNA: TGCGCCAGCAGCTTGGCGGCAGGGGGCAACACTGAAGCTTTCTTT
CDR3: CASSLAAGGNTEAFF

D: .
size: .
J: TRBJ2-6
V: TRBV18
DNA: TGTGCCAGCTCACCACTTGCAGCGAACTCTGGGGCCAACGTCCTGACTTTC
CDR3: CASSPLAANSGANVLTF

D: .
size: .
J: TRBJ1-5
V: TRBV5-3
DNA: TGTGCCAGAAGCCCCCCGTTTCGGATTCAGCCCCAGCATTTT
CDR3: CARSPPFRIQPQHF

D: .
size: .
J: TRBJ1-2
V: TRBV15
DNA: TGTGCCACCAGGCCCGGGCAGGGCCGAGGCTATGGCTACACCTTC
CDR3: CATRPGQGRGYGYTF

D: .
size: few
J: TRBJ1-5
V: TRBV2
DNA: TGTGCCAGCAGTGGTCAATTGAATCAGCCCCAGCATTTT
CDR3: CASSGQLNQPQHF

D: .
size: .
J: TRBJ1-4
V: TRBV12-3/TRBV12-4
DNA: TGTGCCAGCAGTTATGAGGCAGGAAAACTGTTTTTT
CDR3: CASSYEAGKLFF

D: .
size: .
J: TRBJ2-2
V: TRBV10-3
DNA: TGTGCCATCAGTGAGGGACAATCGAACACCGGGGAGCTGTTTTTT
CDR3: CAISEGQSNTGELFF

D: .
size: .
J: TRBJ1-1
V: TRBV30
DNA: TGTGCCTGGAGTGCGACTAATTGGGAGAACACTGAAGCTTTCTTT
CDR3: CAWSATNWENTEAFF

D: TRBD2
size: .
J: TRBJ2-5
V: TRBV7-6
DNA: TGTGCCAGCACCGGACACGGGAGGATCGCCTTCCAAGAGACCCAGTACTTC
CDR3: CASTGHGRIAFQETQYF

D: TRBD2
size: .
J: TRBJ2-1
V: TRBV24-1
DNA: TGTGCCACCAGTGATGTGACTAGCCACAATGAGCAGTTCTTC
CDR3: CATSDVTSHNEQFF